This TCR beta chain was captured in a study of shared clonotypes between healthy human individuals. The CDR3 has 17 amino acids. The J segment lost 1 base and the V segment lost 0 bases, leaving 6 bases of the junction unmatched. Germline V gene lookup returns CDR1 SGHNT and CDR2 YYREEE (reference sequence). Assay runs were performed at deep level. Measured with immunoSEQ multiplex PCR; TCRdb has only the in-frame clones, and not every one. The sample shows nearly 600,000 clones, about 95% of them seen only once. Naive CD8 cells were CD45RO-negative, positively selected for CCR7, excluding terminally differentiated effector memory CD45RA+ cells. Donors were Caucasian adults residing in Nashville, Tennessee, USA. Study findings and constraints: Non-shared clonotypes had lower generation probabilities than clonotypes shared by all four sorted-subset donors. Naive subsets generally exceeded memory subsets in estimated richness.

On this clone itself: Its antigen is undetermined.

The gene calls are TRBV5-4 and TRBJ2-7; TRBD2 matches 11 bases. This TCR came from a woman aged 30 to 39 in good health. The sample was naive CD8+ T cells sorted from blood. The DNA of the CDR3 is TGTGCCAGCAGCTTGGTAGCGGGAGGGCCGTTTTCCTACGAGCAGTACTTC. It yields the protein CASSLVAGGPFSYEQYF.